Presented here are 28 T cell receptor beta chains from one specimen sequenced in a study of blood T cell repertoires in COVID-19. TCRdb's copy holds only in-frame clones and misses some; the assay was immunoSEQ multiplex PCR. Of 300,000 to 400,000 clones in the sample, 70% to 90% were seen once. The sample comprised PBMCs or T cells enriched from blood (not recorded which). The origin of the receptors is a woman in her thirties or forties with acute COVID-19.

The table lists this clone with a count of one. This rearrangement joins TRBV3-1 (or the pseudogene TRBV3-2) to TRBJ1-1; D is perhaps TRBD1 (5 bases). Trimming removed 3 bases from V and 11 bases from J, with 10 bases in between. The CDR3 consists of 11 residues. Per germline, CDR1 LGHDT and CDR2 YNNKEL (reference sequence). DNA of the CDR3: TGTGCCAGCAGCCATGCAGGGTGGGCTTTCTTT. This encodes CASSHAGWAFF.

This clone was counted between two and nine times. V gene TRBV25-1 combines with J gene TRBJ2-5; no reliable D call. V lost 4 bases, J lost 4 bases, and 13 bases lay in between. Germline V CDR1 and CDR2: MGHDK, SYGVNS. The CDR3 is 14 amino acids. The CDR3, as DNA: TGTGCCAGCAGTGCGGCGAGGATTCGAGAGACCCAGTACTTC. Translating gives CASSAARIRETQYF. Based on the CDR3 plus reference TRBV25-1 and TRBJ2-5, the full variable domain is EADIYQTPRYLVIGTGKKITLECSQTMGHDKMYWYQQDPGMELHLIHYSYGVNSTEKGDLSSESTVSRIRTEHFPLTLESARPSHTSQYLCASSAARIRETQYFGPGTRLLVL.

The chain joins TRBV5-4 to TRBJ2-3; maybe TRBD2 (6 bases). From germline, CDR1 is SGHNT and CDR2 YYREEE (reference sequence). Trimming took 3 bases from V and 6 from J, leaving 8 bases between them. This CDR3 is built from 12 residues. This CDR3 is CASSSGGDTQYF. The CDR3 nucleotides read TGTGCCAGCAGCTCTGGGGGGGATACGCAGTATTTT.

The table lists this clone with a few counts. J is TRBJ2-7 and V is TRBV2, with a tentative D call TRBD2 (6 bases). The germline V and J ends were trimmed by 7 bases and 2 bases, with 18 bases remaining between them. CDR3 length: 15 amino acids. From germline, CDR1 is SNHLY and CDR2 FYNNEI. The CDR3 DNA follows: TGTGCCAGCAACTCGATTAGCGGCCCACCCTACGAGCAGTACTTC. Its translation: CASNSISGPPYEQYF.

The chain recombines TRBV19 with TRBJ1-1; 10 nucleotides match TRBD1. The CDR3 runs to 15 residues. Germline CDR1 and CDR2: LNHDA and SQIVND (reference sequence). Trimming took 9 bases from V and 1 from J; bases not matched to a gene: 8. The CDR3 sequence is CASKPGQGPNTEAFF. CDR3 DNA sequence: TGTGCCAGCAAACCGGGACAGGGGCCGAACACTGAAGCTTTCTTT.

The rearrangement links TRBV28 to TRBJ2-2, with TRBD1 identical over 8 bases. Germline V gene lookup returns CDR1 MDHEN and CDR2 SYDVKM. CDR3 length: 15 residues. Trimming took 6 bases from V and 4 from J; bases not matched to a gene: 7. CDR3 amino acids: CASRLTGVGTGELFF. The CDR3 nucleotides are TGTGCCAGCAGGCTGACAGGGGTCGGCACCGGGGAGCTGTTTTTT. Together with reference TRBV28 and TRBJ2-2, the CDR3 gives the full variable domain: DVKVTQSSRYLVKRTGEKVFLECVQDMDHENMFWYRQDPGLGLRLIYFSYDVKMKEKGDIPEGYSVSREKKERFSLILESASTNQTSMYLCASRLTGVGTGELFFGEGSRLTVL.

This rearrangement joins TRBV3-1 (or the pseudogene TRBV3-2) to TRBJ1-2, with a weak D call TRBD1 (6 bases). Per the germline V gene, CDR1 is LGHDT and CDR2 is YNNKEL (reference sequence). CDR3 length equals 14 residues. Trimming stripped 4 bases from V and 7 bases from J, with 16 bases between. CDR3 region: CASSLKAGASGYTF. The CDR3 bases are TGTGCCAGCAGCCTCAAGGCAGGGGCGAGTGGCTACACCTTC.

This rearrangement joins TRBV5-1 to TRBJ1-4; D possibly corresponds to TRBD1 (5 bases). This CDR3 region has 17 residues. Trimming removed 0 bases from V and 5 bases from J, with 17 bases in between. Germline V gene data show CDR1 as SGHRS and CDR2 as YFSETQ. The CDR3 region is CASSLGLGGGKNEKLFF. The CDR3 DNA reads TGCGCCAGCAGCTTGGGACTGGGCGGGGGGAAGAATGAAAAACTGTTTTTT.

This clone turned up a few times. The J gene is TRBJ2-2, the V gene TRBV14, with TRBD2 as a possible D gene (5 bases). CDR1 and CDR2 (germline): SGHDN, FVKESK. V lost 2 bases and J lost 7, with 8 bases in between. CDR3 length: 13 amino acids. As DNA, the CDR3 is TGTGCCAGCAGCCAATGGGAGAGCGGGGAGCTGTTTTTT. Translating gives CASSQWESGELFF.

CDR3 in amino acids: CASCQGNTDTQYF. The DNA of the CDR3 is TGTGCCAGCTGTCAGGGAAACACAGATACGCAGTATTTT. The rearrangement links TRBV28 to TRBJ2-3, with D possibly matching TRBD1 (5 bases). CDR3 size: 13 residues. Trimming removed 8 bases at V and 2 bases at J, with 11 bases between. The germline V gene has CDR1 MDHEN and CDR2 SYDVKM.

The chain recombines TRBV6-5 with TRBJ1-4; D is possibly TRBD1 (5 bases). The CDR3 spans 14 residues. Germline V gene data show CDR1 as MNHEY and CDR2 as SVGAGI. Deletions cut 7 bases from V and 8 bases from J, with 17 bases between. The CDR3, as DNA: TGTGCCAGCAACGTTGCAGGGCCAAGCGAAAAACTGTTTTTT. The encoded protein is CASNVAGPSEKLFF.

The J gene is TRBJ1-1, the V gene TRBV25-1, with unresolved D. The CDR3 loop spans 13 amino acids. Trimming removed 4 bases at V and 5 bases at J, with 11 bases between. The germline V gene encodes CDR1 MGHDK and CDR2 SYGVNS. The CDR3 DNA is TGTGCCAGCAGTGCGGACTGGCTAACTGAAGCTTTCTTT. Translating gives CASSADWLTEAFF. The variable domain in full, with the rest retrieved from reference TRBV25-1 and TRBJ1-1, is EADIYQTPRYLVIGTGKKITLECSQTMGHDKMYWYQQDPGMELHLIHYSYGVNSTEKGDLSSESTVSRIRTEHFPLTLESARPSHTSQYLCASSADWLTEAFFGQGTRLTVV.

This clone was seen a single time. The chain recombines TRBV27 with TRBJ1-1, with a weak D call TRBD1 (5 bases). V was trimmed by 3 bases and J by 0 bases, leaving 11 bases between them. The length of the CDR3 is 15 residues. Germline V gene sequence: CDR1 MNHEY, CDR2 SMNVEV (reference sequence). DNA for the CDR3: TGTGCCAGCAGTTTTAACAGGAACCTGAACACTGAAGCTTTCTTT. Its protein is CASSFNRNLNTEAFF.

CDR3: CASSIEVRGQETQYF. CDR3 sequence (DNA): TGTGCCAGTAGTATAGAGGTCAGGGGTCAGGAGACCCAGTACTTC. V usage is TRBV19 and J usage is TRBJ2-5; D is perhaps TRBD1 (6 bases). The germline V gene encodes CDR1 LNHDA and CDR2 SQIVND (reference sequence). The CDR3 contains 15 residues. The V gene lost 0 bases and the J gene lost 5 bases, with 13 bases spanning the gap. The full variable domain, in which reference TRBV19 and TRBJ2-5 provide the parts outside the CDR3, is DGGITQSPKYLFRKEGQNVTLSCEQNLNHDAMYWYRQDPGQGLRLIYYSQIVNDFQKGDIAEGYSVSREKKESFPLTVTSAQKNPTAFYLCASSIEVRGQETQYFGPGTRLLVL.

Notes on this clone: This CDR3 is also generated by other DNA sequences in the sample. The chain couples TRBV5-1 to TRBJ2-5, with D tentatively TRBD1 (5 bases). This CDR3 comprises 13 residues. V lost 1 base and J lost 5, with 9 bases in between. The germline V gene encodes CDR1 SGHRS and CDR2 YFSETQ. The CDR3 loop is CASSLTGEETQYF. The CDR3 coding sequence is TGCGCCAGCAGCTTGACAGGCGAGGAGACCCAGTACTTC. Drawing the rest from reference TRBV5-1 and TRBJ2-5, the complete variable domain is KAGVTQTPRYLIKTRGQQVTLSCSPISGHRSVSWYQQTPGQGLQFLFEYFSETQRNKGNFPGRFSGRQFSNSRSEMNVSTLELGDSALYLCASSLTGEETQYFGPGTRLLVL.

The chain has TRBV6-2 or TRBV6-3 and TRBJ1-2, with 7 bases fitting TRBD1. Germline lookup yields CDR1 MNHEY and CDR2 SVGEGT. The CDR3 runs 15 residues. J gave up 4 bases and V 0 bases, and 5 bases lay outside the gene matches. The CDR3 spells CASSYSARDSYGYTF. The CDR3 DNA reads TGTGCCAGCAGTTACTCGGCCCGGGACAGCTATGGCTACACCTTC.

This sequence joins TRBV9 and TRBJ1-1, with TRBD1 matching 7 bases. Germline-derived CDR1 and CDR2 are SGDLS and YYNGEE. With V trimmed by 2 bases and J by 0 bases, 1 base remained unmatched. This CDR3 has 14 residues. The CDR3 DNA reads TGTGCCAGCAGCGTGGGACAGTTGAACACTGAAGCTTTCTTT. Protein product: CASSVGQLNTEAFF. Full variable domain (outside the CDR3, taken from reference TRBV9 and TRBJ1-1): DSGVTQTPKHLITATGQRVTLRCSPRSGDLSVYWYQQSLDQGLQFLIQYYNGEERAKGNILERFSAQQFPDLHSELNLSSLELGDSALYFCASSVGQLNTEAFFGQGTRLTVV.

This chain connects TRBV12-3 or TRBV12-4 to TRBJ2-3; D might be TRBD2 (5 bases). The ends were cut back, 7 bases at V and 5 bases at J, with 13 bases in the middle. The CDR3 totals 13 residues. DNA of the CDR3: TGTGCCAGCAAACGGGGAGTATTAGATACGCAGTATTTT. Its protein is CASKRGVLDTQYF.

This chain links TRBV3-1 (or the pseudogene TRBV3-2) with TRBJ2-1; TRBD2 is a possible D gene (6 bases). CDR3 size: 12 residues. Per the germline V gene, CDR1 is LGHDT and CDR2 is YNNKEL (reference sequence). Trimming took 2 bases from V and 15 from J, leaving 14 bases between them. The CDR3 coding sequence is TGTGCCAGCAGCCAACTAACTAGCCTACGGTTCTTC. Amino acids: CASSQLTSLRFF.

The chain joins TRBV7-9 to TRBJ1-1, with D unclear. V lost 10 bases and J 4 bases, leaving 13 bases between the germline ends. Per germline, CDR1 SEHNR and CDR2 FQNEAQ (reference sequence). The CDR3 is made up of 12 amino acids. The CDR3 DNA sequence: TGTGCCAATGGAGACGGAGGCACTGAAGCTTTCTTT. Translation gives CANGDGGTEAFF.

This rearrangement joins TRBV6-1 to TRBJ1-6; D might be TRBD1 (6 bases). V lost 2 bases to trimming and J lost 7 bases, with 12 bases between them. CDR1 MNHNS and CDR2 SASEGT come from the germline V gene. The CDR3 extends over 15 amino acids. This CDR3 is CASSEFWGQNSPLHF. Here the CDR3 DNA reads TGTGCCAGCAGTGAATTTTGGGGGCAGAATTCACCCCTCCACTTT.

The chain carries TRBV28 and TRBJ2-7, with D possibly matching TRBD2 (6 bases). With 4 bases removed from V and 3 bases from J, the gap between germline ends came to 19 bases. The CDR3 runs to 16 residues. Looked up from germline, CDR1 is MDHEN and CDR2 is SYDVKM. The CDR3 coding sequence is TGTGCCAGCAGTTCCTCCCGGGGGAGGAGCTACTACGAGCAGTACTTC. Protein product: CASSSSRGRSYYEQYF.

In DNA form, the CDR3 reads TGCGCCAGCAGCTTGAGCAGGGGAGATACGCAGTATTTT. Amino acid sequence: CASSLSRGDTQYF. The chain couples TRBV5-1 to TRBJ2-3; D is possibly TRBD1 (6 bases). Germline values: CDR1 SGHRS, CDR2 YFSETQ. The CDR3 has 13 residues. V was clipped by 1 base and J by 5 bases, with 8 bases between them. Variable domain in full (rest from reference TRBV5-1 and TRBJ2-3): KAGVTQTPRYLIKTRGQQVTLSCSPISGHRSVSWYQQTPGQGLQFLFEYFSETQRNKGNFPGRFSGRQFSNSRSEMNVSTLELGDSALYLCASSLSRGDTQYFGPGTRLTVL.

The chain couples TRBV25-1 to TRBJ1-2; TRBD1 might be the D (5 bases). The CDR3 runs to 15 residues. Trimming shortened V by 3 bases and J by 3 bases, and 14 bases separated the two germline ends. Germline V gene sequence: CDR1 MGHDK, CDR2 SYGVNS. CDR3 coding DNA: TGTGCCAGCAGTGATGGGACTCCCGGGGACTATGGCTACACCTTC. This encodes CASSDGTPGDYGYTF.

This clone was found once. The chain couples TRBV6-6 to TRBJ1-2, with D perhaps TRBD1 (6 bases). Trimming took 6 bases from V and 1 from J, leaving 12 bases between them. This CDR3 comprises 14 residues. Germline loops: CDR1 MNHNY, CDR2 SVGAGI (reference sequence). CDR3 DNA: TGTGCCAGCAGACAGGGTTTGAGTAACTATGGCTACACCTTC. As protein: CASRQGLSNYGYTF.

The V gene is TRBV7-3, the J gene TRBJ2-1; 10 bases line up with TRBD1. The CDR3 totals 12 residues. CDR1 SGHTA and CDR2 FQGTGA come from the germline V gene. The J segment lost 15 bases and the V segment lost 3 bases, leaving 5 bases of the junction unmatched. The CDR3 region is CASSFGTGDLFF. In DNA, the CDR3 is TGTGCCAGCAGCTTCGGGACAGGGGATCTGTTCTTC.

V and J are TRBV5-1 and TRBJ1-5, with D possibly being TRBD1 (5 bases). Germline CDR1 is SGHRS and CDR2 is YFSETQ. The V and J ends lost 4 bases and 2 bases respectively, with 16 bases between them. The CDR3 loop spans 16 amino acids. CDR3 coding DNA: TGCGCCAGCAGCAATCTCAAGGGGTCCCGCAATCAGCCCCAGCATTTT. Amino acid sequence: CASSNLKGSRNQPQHF.

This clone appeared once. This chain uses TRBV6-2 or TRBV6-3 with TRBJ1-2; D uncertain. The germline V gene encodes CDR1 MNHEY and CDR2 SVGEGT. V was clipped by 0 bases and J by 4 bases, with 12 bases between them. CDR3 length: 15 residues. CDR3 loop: CASSYSLVGGYGYTF. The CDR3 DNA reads TGTGCCAGCAGTTACTCGTTAGTCGGCGGCTATGGCTACACCTTC.